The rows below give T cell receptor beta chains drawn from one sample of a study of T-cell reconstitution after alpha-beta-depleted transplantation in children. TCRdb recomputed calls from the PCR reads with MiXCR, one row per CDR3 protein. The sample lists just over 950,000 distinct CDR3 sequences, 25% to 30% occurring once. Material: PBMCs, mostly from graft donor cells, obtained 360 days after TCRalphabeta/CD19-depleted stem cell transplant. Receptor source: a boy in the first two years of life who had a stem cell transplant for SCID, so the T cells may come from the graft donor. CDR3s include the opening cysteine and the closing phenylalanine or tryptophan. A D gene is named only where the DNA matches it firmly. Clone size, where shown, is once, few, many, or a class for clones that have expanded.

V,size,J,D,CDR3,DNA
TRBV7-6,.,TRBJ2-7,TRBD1,CASSLRTGRPPLKLREQYF,TGTGCCAGCAGCCTTCGGACAGGGCGACCACCCTTAAAACTACGCGAGCAGTACTTC
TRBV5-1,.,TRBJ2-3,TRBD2,CASSPTSPSLAPWGTQYF,TGCGCCAGCAGCCCGACCTCACCCTCACTAGCGCCCTGGGGTACGCAGTATTTT
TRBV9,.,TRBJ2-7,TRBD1,CASSIAQGGEQYF,TGTGCCAGCAGCATTGCACAGGGGGGCGAGCAGTACTTC
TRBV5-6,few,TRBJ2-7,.,CASSLGLGRHLYEQYF,TGTGCCAGCAGCTTGGGACTGGGACGGCATCTCTACGAGCAGTACTTC
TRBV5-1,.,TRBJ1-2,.,CASSLVADHSNYGYTF,TGCGCCAGCAGCTTGGTGGCAGATCACTCTAACTATGGCTACACCTTC
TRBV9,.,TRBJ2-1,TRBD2,CASSLNEGTSGGPFSYNEQFF,TGTGCCAGCAGCCTCAACGAAGGGACTAGCGGGGGGCCTTTCTCCTACAATGAGCAGTTCTTC
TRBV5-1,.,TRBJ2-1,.,CASSFGTYYNEQFF,TGCGCCAGCAGCTTCGGGACTTACTACAATGAGCAGTTCTTC
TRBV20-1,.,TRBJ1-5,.,CSARPAWGGRSNQPQHF,TGCAGTGCTAGACCCGCCTGGGGGGGCAGAAGTAATCAGCCCCAGCATTTT
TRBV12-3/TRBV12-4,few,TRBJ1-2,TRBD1,CASSPRQGTGGYTF,TGTGCCAGCAGTCCCAGACAGGGTACGGGGGGCTACACCTTC
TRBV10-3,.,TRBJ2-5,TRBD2,CAISDGRFQETQYF,TGTGCCATCAGTGACGGGAGGTTCCAAGAGACCCAGTACTTC
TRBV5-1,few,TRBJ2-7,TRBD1,CASSLVSHGTDEQYF,TGCGCCAGCAGCTTGGTATCCCACGGGACAGACGAGCAGTACTTC
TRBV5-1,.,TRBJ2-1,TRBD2,CASSSGTSLNEQFF,TGCGCCAGCAGCTCCGGGACTAGCCTCAATGAGCAGTTCTTC
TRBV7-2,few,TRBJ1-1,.,CASSFPVRGMNTEAFF,TGTGCCAGCAGCTTCCCGGTTCGGGGGATGAACACTGAAGCTTTCTTT
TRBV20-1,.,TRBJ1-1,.,CSARADFDTEAFF,TGCAGTGCTAGGGCAGACTTCGACACTGAAGCTTTCTTT
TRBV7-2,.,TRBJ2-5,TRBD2,CASSLGVLAGGQETQYF,TGTGCCAGCAGCTTAGGTGTCCTAGCGGGGGGCCAAGAGACCCAGTACTTC
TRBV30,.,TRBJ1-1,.,CAWSVRGSGANTEAFF,TGTGCCTGGAGTGTACGAGGGTCGGGGGCTAACACTGAAGCTTTCTTT
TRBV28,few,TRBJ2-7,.,CASRWTVTSYEQYF,TGTGCCAGCAGATGGACAGTAACATCCTACGAGCAGTACTTC
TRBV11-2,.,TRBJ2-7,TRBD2,CASSLEGPPSGGDPYEQYF,TGTGCCAGCAGCTTAGAGGGACCCCCAAGCGGGGGGGACCCCTACGAGCAGTACTTC
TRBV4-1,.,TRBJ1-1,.,CASSQERPGGIEAFF,TGCGCCAGCAGCCAAGAGAGGCCGGGAGGGATTGAAGCTTTCTTT
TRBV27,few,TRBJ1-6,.,CASSFGRSYNSPLHF,TGTGCCAGCAGTTTTGGGAGGTCCTATAATTCACCCCTCCACTTT
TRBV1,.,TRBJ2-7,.,CTSSEVFGVQQYF,TGCACCAGCAGTGAAGTCTTTGGGGTGCAGCAGTACTTC
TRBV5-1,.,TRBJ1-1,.,CASSLSGSAMNTEAFF,TGCGCCAGCAGCTTGAGCGGAAGTGCGATGAACACTGAAGCTTTCTTT
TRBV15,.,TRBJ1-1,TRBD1,CATSRWDRGNTEAFF,TGTGCCACCAGCAGGTGGGACAGGGGGAACACTGAAGCTTTCTTT
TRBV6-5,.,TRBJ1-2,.,CASSYGEGSRRYSGYTF,TGTGCCAGCAGTTACGGGGAGGGGTCTCGGAGATATTCGGGCTACACCTTC
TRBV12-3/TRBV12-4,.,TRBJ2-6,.,CASSPRFGSGANVLTF,TGTGCCAGCAGTCCTCGATTCGGCTCTGGGGCCAACGTCCTGACTTTC
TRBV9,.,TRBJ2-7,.,CASSPLGTSSSYEQYF,TGTGCCAGCAGCCCCCTGGGGACTTCGAGCTCCTACGAGCAGTACTTC
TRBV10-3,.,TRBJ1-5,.,CAIIGNQPQHF,TGTGCCATCATCGGAAATCAGCCCCAGCATTTT
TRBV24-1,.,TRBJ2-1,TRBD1,CATSGRDSKYNEQFF,TGTGCCACCAGTGGCCGGGACAGTAAATACAATGAGCAGTTCTTC
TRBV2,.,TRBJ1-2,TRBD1,CASSDGTGFGYTF,TGTGCCAGCAGTGACGGGACAGGCTTTGGCTACACCTTC
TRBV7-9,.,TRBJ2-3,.,CASSLETRSDTQYF,TGTGCCAGCAGCTTAGAAACGCGGTCAGATACGCAGTATTTT
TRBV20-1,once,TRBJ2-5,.,CSARDSGLRESQYF,TGCAGTGCTAGAGATAGTGGATTGCGTGAGTCCCAGTACTTC
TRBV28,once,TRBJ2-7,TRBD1,CASTSPGTGRHYEQYF,TGTGCCAGCACCTCTCCCGGGACAGGGAGGCACTACGAGCAGTACTTC
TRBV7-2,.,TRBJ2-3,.,CASSPPPQVTQYF,TGTGCCAGCAGCCCCCCCCCACAGGTTACGCAGTATTTT
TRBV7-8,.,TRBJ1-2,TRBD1,CASSFNRGSYGYTF,TGTGCCAGCAGCTTTAACAGGGGGTCCTATGGCTACACCTTC
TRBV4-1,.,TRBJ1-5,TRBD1,CASSQVQGAGPQHF,TGCGCCAGCAGCCAGGTTCAGGGGGCAGGGCCCCAGCATTTT
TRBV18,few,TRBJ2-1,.,CASSPQQTYNEQFF,TGTGCCAGCTCACCACAACAGACCTACAATGAGCAGTTCTTC
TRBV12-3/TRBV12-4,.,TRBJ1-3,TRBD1,CASRRLQGVSGNTIYF,TGTGCCAGCAGGCGACTTCAGGGGGTATCTGGAAACACCATATATTTT
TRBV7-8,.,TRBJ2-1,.,CASSPRRVLSYNEQFF,TGTGCCAGCAGCCCACGCAGGGTTTTGTCCTACAATGAGCAGTTCTTC
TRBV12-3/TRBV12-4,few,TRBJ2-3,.,CASGGTFSTDTQYF,TGTGCCAGCGGGGGGACCTTTAGCACAGATACGCAGTATTTT
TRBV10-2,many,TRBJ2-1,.,CASSAVPPQGNEQFF,TGCGCCAGCAGTGCAGTCCCTCCCCAGGGCAATGAGCAGTTCTTC
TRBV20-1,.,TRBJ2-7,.,CSASRLVGEQYF,TGCAGTGCTTCTAGACTAGTGGGGGAGCAGTACTTC
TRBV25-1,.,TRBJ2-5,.,CASSERGMTLRETQYF,TGTGCCAGCAGTGAACGTGGAATGACTCTCAGAGAGACCCAGTACTTC
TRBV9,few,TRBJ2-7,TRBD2,CASSVAGTRNYEQYF,TGTGCCAGCAGCGTAGCAGGGACTAGGAACTACGAGCAGTACTTC
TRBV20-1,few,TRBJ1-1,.,CSAEKGTAGRSDTEAFF,TGCAGTGCGGAGAAAGGGACCGCCGGACGGAGTGACACTGAAGCTTTCTTT
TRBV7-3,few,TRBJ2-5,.,CASSLNGPGPQETQYF,TGTGCCAGCAGCTTAAATGGTCCAGGGCCTCAAGAGACCCAGTACTTC
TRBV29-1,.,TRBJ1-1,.,CSVALNLNTEAFF,TGCAGCGTTGCTCTCAACCTGAACACTGAAGCTTTCTTT